This TCR beta chain was found in a study of T cell repertoires in aging, cancer and after chemotherapy. About the study: Six age groups, ranging from 30 or younger to 70 or older, included the donors. Clear clonal overlap appeared across healthy donor samples taken over several months to years. Findings of the study overall: Untreated cancer patients had significantly lower blood TCR diversity than age-matched healthy donors. Median generation probability rose over the chemotherapy interval in each cancer cohort, suggesting rebound thymic output.

Of note for this clonotype: The antigen remains undetermined.

TRB rearrangements spanning V, D and J were amplified using mixed TRB-A/B primers. Each CDR3 protein gets one entry after TCRdb re-called the multiplex PCR reads with MiXCR. This sample yields about 5,500 distinct CDR3 sequences, of which around 30% are seen a single time; 5.8% belongs to the top ten. The V gene lost 2 bases and the J gene lost 4 bases, with 15 bases spanning the gap. This CDR3 region has 15 residues. Peripheral blood genomic DNA, not sorted cells or RNA, was the template. The source material was blood. The receptor was derived from a human donor in good health. This chain joins TRBV12-3 or TRBV12-4 and TRBJ2-7; D might be TRBD2 (5 bases). CDR3 protein: CASSLSGLLLYEQYF. The CDR3 nucleotides are TGTGCCAGCAGTTTAAGTGGACTCCTCCTATACGAGCAGTACTTC.